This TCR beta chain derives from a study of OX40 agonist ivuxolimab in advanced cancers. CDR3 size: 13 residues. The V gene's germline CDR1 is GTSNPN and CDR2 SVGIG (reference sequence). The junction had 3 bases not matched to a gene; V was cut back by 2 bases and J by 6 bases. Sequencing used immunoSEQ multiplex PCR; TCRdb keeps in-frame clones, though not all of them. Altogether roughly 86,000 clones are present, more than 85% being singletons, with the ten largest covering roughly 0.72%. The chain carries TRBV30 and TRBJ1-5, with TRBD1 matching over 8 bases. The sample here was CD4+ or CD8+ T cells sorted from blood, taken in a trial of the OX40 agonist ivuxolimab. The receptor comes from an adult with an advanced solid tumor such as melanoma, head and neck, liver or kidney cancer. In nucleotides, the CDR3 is TGTGCCTGGAGTATGCAGGGGGCTCAGCCCCAGCATTTT. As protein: CAWSMQGAQPQHF. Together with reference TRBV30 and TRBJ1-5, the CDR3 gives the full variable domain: SQTIHQWPATLVQPVGSPLSLECTVEGTSNPNLYWYRQAAGRGLQLLFYSVGIGQISSEVPQNLSASRPQDRQFILSSKKLLLSDSGFYLCAWSMQGAQPQHFGDGTRLSIL.